This T cell receptor beta chain emerged from a study of T cells expressing NK-cell markers. The CDR3 runs to 15 residues. Germline V gene lookup returns CDR1 SGHDN and CDR2 FVKESK. TCRdb reprocessed the 5' RACE reads and reports one entry per CDR3 protein, with no DNA. In all, the sample yields 550,000 to 600,000 distinct CDR3 sequences. Sequenced material: blood T cells: a sorted CD56 or NKG2C T cell subset, CD4+ or CD8+ T cells, or bulk PBMC T cells (not recorded which). The TCR comes from a man between 18 and 29 years old in good health. V is TRBV14 and J is TRBJ2-3; TCRdb indicates TRBD1, and absent DNA this call remains unverified. The CDR3 reads CASSQWTGGTDTQYF.